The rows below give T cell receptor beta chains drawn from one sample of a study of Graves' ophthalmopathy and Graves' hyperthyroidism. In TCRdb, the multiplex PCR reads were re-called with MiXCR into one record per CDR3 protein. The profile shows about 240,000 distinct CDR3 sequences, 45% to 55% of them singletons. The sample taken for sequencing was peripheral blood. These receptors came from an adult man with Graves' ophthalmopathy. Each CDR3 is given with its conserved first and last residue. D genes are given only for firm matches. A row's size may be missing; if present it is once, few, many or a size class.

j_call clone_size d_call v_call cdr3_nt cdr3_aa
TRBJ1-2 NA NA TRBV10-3 TGTGCCAGCAGTTACTCAGACAATGGGTTGTATGGCTACACCTTC CASSYSDNGLYGYTF
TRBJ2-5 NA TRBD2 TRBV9 TGTGCCAGCAGCGTCGCTAGCGGGGGCGCCGGGTGGGAGACCCAGTACTTC CASSVASGGAGWETQYF
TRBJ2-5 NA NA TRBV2 TGTGCCAGCAGTGGACAGGAAGAGACCCAGTACTTC CASSGQEETQYF
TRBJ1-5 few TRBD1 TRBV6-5 TGTGCCAGCAGGGAGGGACAGGGTGGTCATCAGCCCCAGCATTTT CASREGQGGHQPQHF
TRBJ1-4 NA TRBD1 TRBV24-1 TGTGCCAGCAGTGAGGACTCCGGGACAGGGATCGAAAAACTGTTTTTT CASSEDSGTGIEKLFF
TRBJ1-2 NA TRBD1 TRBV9 TGTGCCAGCAGCGGCGACAGGGACTATGGCTACACCTTC CASSGDRDYGYTF
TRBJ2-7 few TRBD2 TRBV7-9 TGTGCCAGCAGTCCTCGGACTAGCGGGTCCGAGCAGTACTTC CASSPRTSGSEQYF
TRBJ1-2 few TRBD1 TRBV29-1 TGCAGCGCCCAAGGACAGGGCTATGGCTACACCTTC CSAQGQGYGYTF
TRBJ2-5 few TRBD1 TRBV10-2 TGCGCCAGCAGTGACCAGGGGGCTAGAGAGACCCAGTACTTC CASSDQGARETQYF
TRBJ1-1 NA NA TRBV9 TGTGCCAGCAGTTTGGGGGTAGAGAACACTGAAGCTTTCTTT CASSLGVENTEAFF
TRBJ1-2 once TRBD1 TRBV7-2 TGTGCCAGCAGCACCGGACAGGGACCTGGCTACACCTTC CASSTGQGPGYTF
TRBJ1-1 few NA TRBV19 TGTGCCAGTAGGATGCCTGGGGTGAACACTGAAGCTTTCTTT CASRMPGVNTEAFF
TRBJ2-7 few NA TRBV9 TGTGCCAGCAGCGTAGTAGGGGAACCGGGCGGCGACGAGCAGTACTTC CASSVVGEPGGDEQYF
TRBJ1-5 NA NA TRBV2 TGTGCCAGCAGCCTAACAGGGCGTGGAGGCAATCAGCCCCAGCATTTT CASSLTGRGGNQPQHF
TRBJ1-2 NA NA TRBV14 TGTGCCAGCAGCCAAGATTCAGCAGGGAGCTATGGCTACACCTTC CASSQDSAGSYGYTF
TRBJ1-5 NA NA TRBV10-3 TGTGCCAGCAGTTCGGGGGAGGCTGCCCAGCATTTT CASSSGEAAQHF
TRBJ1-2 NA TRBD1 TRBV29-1 TGCAGCGTTCAGGGGGTTTACTACACCTTC CSVQGVYYTF
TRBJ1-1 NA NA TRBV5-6 TGTGCCAGCAGCCCTGGGGCACAGATGAACACTGAAGCTTTCTTT CASSPGAQMNTEAFF
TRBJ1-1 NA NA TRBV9 TGTGCCAGCAGCCCCAGCGGGGGGCTAGAGAACACTGAAGCTTTCTTT CASSPSGGLENTEAFF
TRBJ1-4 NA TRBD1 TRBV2 TGTGCCAGCAGTGCCCAGGGGGAAACTAATGAAAAACTGTTTTTT CASSAQGETNEKLFF
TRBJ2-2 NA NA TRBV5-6 TGTGCCAGCACAAACACTAGGGTCGGGGAGCTGTTTTTT CASTNTRVGELFF
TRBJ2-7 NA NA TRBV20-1 TGCAGTGCCATGTCGCAGGACGAGCAGTACTTC CSAMSQDEQYF
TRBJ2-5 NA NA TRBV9 TGTGCCAGCAGCGTAGGACAGCAAGAGACCCAGTACTTC CASSVGQQETQYF
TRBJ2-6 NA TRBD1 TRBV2 TGTGCCAGCAGAAGAACCGGGACAGGGATTACTGGGGACAACGTCCTGACTTTC CASRRTGTGITGDNVLTF
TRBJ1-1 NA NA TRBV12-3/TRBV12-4 TGTGCCAGCACCCCGGCCAGGGCAGGCACTGAAGCTTTCTTT CASTPARAGTEAFF
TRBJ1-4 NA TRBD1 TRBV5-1 TGCGCCAGCAGCTCGACAGGGGCTTCGAGTGAAAAACTGTTTTTT CASSSTGASSEKLFF
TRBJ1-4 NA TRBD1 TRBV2 TGTGCCAGCAGTTTCCAGGGGGCTAATGAAAAACTGTTTTTT CASSFQGANEKLFF
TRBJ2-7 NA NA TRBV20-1 TGCAGTGCTAGGACTCCGAGCTCCTACGAGCAGTGCTTC CSARTPSSYEQCF
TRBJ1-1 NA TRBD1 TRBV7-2 TGTGCCAGCAGTGGGACAGGGACGAACACTGAAGCTTTCTTT CASSGTGTNTEAFF
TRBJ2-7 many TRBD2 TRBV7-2 TGTGCCAGCAGAACTAGCGGGGGTAGCAACGAGCAGTACTTC CASRTSGGSNEQYF
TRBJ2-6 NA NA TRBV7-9 TGTGCCAGCAGTTGGGCTGGGGCCAACGTCCTGACTTTC CASSWAGANVLTF
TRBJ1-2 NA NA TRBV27 TGTGCCAGCAGTCCCGGGATTGGGTATGGCTACACCTTC CASSPGIGYGYTF
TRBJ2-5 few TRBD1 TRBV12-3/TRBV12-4 TGTGCCAGCAGACGCCCGGGACAGGGGAAGGAGACCCAGTACTTC CASRRPGQGKETQYF
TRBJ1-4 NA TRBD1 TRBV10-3 TGTGCCATCAGTGAGTCGACAGGGGCGGCTGAAAAACTGTTTTTT CAISESTGAAEKLFF
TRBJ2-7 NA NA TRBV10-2 TGTGCCAGCAGTTATGACAGGAGAGACTACGAGCAGTACTTC CASSYDRRDYEQYF
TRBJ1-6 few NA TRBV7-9 TGTGCCAGCAGCGGGGGGCAGGCCTATAATTCACCCCTCCACTTT CASSGGQAYNSPLHF
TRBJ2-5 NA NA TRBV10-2 TGCGCCAGCACCCTACACCGGCAAGAGACCCAGTACTTC CASTLHRQETQYF
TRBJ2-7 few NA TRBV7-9 TGTGCCAGCAGCAGACTGGAGGGGAACGAGCAGTACTTC CASSRLEGNEQYF
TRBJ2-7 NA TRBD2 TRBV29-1 TGCAGCGTCGGACTAGAGGGCGAGCAGTACTTC CSVGLEGEQYF
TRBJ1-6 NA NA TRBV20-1 TGCAGTGCTAGGGATGATCGAGGTAGTTCACCCCTCCACTTT CSARDDRGSSPLHF
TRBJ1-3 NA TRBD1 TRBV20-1 TGCAGTGCTAGAGACAGGGGGAGGGACACCATATATTTT CSARDRGRDTIYF
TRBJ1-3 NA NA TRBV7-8 TGTGCCAGCAGCCCCCAAACCGTTGTGGGCTCTGGAAACACCATATATTTT CASSPQTVVGSGNTIYF
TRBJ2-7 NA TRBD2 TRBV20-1 TGCAGTGCTAGAGGACTAGCGGAAGACCTCTACGAGCAGTACTTC CSARGLAEDLYEQYF
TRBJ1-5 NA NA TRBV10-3 TGTGCCAGCAGTTGGGGAGGAGGACAGCCCCAGCATTTT CASSWGGGQPQHF
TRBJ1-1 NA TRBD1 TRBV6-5 TGTGCCAGCAGCCGGGACAGCTATAACACTGAAGCTTTCTTT CASSRDSYNTEAFF
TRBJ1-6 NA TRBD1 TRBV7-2 TGTGCCAGCAGCTTGGACAGGGACGGTTCACCCCTCCACTTT CASSLDRDGSPLHF
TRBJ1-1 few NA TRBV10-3 TGTGCCATCAGTGATAAAGTGACGAGAGAATACACTGAAGCTTTCTTT CAISDKVTREYTEAFF
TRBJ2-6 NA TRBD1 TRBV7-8 TGTGCCAGCAGCTACCCGGGACAGGCACACTCTGGGGCCAACGTCCTGACTTTC CASSYPGQAHSGANVLTF
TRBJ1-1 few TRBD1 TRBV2 TGTGCCAGCAGCCGGACAGGGGGCTCTGAAGCTTTCTTT CASSRTGGSEAFF
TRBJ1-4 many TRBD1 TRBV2 TGTGCCAGCAGTGGACAGGGCGCGGAAAAACTGTTTTTT CASSGQGAEKLFF
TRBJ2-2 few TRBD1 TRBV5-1 TGCGCCTGCCACAGGGGGCAGAACACCGGGGAGCTGTTTTTT CACHRGQNTGELFF
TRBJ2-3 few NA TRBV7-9 TGTGCCAGCAGCATCACAGATACGCAGTATTTT CASSITDTQYF
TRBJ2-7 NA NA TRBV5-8 TGTGCCAGCAGCTTGCTGACAGTAACGCGGTCCTACGAGCAGTACTTC CASSLLTVTRSYEQYF